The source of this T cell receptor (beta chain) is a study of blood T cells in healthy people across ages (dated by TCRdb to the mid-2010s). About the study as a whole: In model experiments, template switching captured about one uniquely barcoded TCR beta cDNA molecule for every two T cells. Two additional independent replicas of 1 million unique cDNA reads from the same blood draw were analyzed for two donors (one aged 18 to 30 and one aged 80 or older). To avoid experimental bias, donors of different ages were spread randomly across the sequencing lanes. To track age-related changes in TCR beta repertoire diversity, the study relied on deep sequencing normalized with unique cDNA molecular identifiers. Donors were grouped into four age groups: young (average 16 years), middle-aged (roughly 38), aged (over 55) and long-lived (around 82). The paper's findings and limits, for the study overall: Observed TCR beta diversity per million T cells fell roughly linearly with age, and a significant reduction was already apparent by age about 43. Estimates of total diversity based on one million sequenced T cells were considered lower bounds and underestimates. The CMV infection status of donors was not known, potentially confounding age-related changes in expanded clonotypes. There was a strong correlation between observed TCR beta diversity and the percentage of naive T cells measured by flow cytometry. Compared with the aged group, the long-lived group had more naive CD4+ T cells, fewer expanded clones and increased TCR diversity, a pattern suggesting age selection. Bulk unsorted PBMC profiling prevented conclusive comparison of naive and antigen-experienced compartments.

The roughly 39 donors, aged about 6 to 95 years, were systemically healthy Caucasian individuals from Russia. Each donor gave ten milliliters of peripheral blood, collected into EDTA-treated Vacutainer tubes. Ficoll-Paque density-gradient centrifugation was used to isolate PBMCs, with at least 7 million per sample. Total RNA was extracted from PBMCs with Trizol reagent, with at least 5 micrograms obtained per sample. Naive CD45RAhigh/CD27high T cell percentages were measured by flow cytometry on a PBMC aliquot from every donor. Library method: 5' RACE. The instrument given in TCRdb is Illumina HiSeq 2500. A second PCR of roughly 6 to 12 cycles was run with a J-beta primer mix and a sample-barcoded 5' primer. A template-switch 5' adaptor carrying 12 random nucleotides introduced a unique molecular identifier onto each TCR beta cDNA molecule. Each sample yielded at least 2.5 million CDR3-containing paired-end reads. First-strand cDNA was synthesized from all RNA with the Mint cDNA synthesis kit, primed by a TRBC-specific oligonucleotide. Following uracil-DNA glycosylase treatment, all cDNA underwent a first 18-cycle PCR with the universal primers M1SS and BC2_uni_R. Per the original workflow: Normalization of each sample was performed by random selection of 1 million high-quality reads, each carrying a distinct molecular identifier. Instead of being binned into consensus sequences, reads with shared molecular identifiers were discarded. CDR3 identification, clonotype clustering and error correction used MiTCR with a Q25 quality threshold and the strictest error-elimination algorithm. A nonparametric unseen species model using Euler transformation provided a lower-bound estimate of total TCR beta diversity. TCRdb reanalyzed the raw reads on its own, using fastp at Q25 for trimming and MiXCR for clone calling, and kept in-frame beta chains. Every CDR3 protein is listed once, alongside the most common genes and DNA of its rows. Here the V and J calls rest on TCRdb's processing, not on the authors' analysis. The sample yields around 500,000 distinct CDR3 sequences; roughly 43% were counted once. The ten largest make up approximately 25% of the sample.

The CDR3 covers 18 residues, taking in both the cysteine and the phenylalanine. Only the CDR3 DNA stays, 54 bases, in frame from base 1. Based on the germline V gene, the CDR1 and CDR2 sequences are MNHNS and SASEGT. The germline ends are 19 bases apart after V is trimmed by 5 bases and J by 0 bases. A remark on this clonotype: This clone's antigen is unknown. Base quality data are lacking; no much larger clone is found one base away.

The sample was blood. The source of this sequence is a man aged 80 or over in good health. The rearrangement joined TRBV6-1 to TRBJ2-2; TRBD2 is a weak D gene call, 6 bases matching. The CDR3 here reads CASSPPGRGSANTGELFF. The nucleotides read TGTGCCAGCAGTCCCCCAGGACGGGGGAGCGCGAACACCGGGGAGCTGTTTTTT.